These T cell receptor beta chains were read from a single sample in a study of cytomegalovirus exposure and HLA in healthy donors. Assay: immunoSEQ multiplex PCR; the TCRdb copy retains only in-frame clones and omits some. Here the sample spans approximately 130,000 clones, roughly 83% being singletons. The sequenced sample was PBMCs. Every receptor here comes from a middle-aged man in good health and CMV-seronegative. CDR3s include the opening cysteine and the closing phenylalanine or tryptophan. The D gene is left open where the match is weak. Size values are once, few and many counts, or a class for expanded clones, and some rows have none.

>TRBV28|NA|TRBJ1-2|NA
TGTGCCAGCAGTTTGTTGGCCCCTGTGGACTATGGCTACACCTTC
CASSLLAPVDYGYTF
>TRBV6-6|NA|TRBJ2-1|NA
TGTGCCAGCAGTTCGGGGGGCTATACCCCCCACAATGAGCAGTTCTTC
CASSSGGYTPHNEQFF
>TRBV7-2|NA|TRBJ2-3|NA
TGTGCCAGCAGCTTAGTTGGGACAAGGGATACGCAGTATTTT
CASSLVGTRDTQYF
>TRBV27|NA|TRBJ2-2|TRBD1
TGTGCCAGCAGCCCCGACAGGGAGAACACCGGGGAGCTGTTTTTT
CASSPDRENTGELFF
>TRBV27|once|TRBJ1-1|NA
TGTGCCAGCAGTTTTAGTCACAGAGCCCAGAACACTGAAGCTTTCTTT
CASSFSHRAQNTEAFF
>TRBV5-1|few|TRBJ2-1|NA
TGCGCCAGCAGCCCCGGAGGCGGGGGCCAGTACAATGAGCAGTTCTTC
CASSPGGGGQYNEQFF
>TRBV7-9|NA|TRBJ2-1|TRBD1
TGTGCCAGCACTCCGGGACAGAGTTACAATGAGCAGTTCTTC
CASTPGQSYNEQFF
>TRBV10-3|once|TRBJ1-4|TRBD1
TGTGCCATCAGATCGGACAGGGCTGAGGAAAAACTGTTTTTT
CAIRSDRAEEKLFF
>TRBV7-9|NA|TRBJ1-1|TRBD1
TGTGCCAGCAGCTTCCCCCAGGGGGTGGCCACTGAAGCTTTCTTT
CASSFPQGVATEAFF
>TRBV9|once|TRBJ2-7|NA
TGTGCCAGCAGCACTGGAGGAGACGCAGCCTACGAGCAGTACTTC
CASSTGGDAAYEQYF
>TRBV11-3|NA|TRBJ2-7|TRBD1
TGTGCCAGCAGCCAATCGACAGGGGGCGAGCAGTACTTC
CASSQSTGGEQYF
>TRBV7-9|NA|TRBJ2-7|TRBD1
TGTGCCAGCAGCTGGGACAGGGGGAGTGAGCAGTACTTC
CASSWDRGSEQYF
>TRBV7-9|NA|TRBJ2-7|TRBD1
TGTTCCAGCAGCCGGGGACAGGGAGGAACCTACGAGCAGTACTTC
CSSSRGQGGTYEQYF
>TRBV29-1|NA|TRBJ1-4|NA
TGCAGCGTTTCACAGGGTGGAGAAAAACTGTTTTTT
CSVSQGGEKLFF
>TRBV29-1|NA|TRBJ2-7|NA
TGCAGCGTTGCGGAGACCTACGAGCAGTACTTC
CSVAETYEQYF
>TRBV4-3|NA|TRBJ2-2|TRBD2
TGCGCCAGCAGCCAAGAGAGACTAGCGGGAGTTAACACCGGGGAGCTGTTTTTT
CASSQERLAGVNTGELFF
>TRBV7-2|NA|TRBJ1-1|NA
TGTGCCAGCAGCTTACCGGGACACTACACTGAAGCTTTCTTT
CASSLPGHYTEAFF
>TRBV5-6|NA|TRBJ2-5|TRBD1
TGTGCCAGCAGCCAAATGGACAGGGCTCAAGAGACCCAGTACTTC
CASSQMDRAQETQYF
>TRBV7-2|NA|TRBJ2-2|TRBD2
TGTGCCAGCAGCCAACGACTAGCGGGGGACACCGGGGAGCTGTTTTTT
CASSQRLAGDTGELFF
>TRBV7-9|NA|TRBJ2-7|TRBD1
TGTGCCAGCAGCGCAGGGGACAGGTCCCCCTACGAGCAGTACTTC
CASSAGDRSPYEQYF
>TRBV28|once|TRBJ2-5|TRBD2
TGTGCCAGCAGTTTAAAAAGGCGGGGGGCCAAGACCCAGTACTTC
CASSLKRRGAKTQYF
>TRBV11-3|NA|TRBJ2-2|TRBD2
TGTGCCAGCAACCTACTAGCGGGAGTGGTCGGGGAGCTGTTTTTT
CASNLLAGVVGELFF
>TRBV7-2|NA|TRBJ2-2|NA
TGTGCCAGCAGCTTAAGGGGGGGAGGGAACACCGGGGAGCTGTTTTTT
CASSLRGGGNTGELFF
>TRBV5-6|NA|TRBJ2-1|NA
TGTGCCAGCAGCTTGGAACAGGGCGATTACAATGAGCAGTTCTTC
CASSLEQGDYNEQFF
>TRBV5-4|once|TRBJ2-7|TRBD2
TGTGCCAGCAGCCCCCCCGGGACTAGCGGGGGAATCTACGAGCAGTACTTC
CASSPPGTSGGIYEQYF
>TRBV7-3|NA|TRBJ2-1|TRBD2
TGTGCCAGCAGCTTGGGGGGGTCGGGGAATGAGCAGTTCTTC
CASSLGGSGNEQFF
>TRBV5-1|NA|TRBJ2-1|TRBD1
TGCGCCAGCAGCAGGGGGACAGGACCCTACAATGAGCAGTTCTTC
CASSRGTGPYNEQFF
>TRBV7-3|few|TRBJ2-1|TRBD2
TGTGCCAGCAGGGGTAGCGGGGGGGCCGGCGGTGAGCAGTTCTTC
CASRGSGGAGGEQFF
>TRBV11-2|NA|TRBJ2-1|NA
TGTGCCAGCAGCCCTCTCGGCAATGAGCAGTTCTTC
CASSPLGNEQFF
>TRBV7-2|NA|TRBJ1-1|NA
TGTGCCAGCAGTCCTTGGGGGGGGCGTGAAGCTTTCTTT
CASSPWGGREAFF
>TRBV4-3|NA|TRBJ2-2|TRBD2
TGCGCCAGCAGCCAAACGTTGGCTAGCGGAAACACCGGGGAGCTGTTTTTT
CASSQTLASGNTGELFF
>TRBV9|NA|TRBJ2-2|TRBD2
TGTGCCAGCAGCGCTGAGGAACTAGCGGGAGCGGTCGGTAGAAACACCGGGGAGCTGTTTTTT
CASSAEELAGAVGRNTGELFF
>TRBV29-1|NA|TRBJ1-2|NA
TGCAGCGTTGAAGATCGCGGGGAAAGCTGGGATGGCTACACCTTC
CSVEDRGESWDGYTF
>TRBV4-1|NA|TRBJ1-4|TRBD1
TGCGCCAGCAGCCAACTACAAGACAGGGGGGAAAAACTGTTTTTT
CASSQLQDRGEKLFF
>TRBV7-9|NA|TRBJ2-1|TRBD2
TGTGCCAGCAGCTTAGTCGGGCTAGCGGAATACAATGAGCAGTTCTTC
CASSLVGLAEYNEQFF
>TRBV9|NA|TRBJ2-3|TRBD2
TGTGCCAGCAGCGTAGGCGGGGGGGCTGCAGATACGCAGTATTTT
CASSVGGGAADTQYF
>TRBV19|once|TRBJ1-5|NA
TGTGCCAGTACCCCTCGGGGCAATCAGCCCCAGCATTTT
CASTPRGNQPQHF
>TRBV15|NA|TRBJ2-1|NA
TGTGCCACCAGCAGAGTCGGGAATGAGCAGTTCTTC
CATSRVGNEQFF
>TRBV5-1|few|TRBJ1-5|TRBD1
TGCGCCAGCACCTCGCTGGGACAGGAGAATCAGCCCCAGCATTTT
CASTSLGQENQPQHF
>TRBV25-1|few|TRBJ1-2|NA
TGTGCCAGCAGTGAACCCACAGGGAACTATGGCTACACCTTC
CASSEPTGNYGYTF
>TRBV9|NA|TRBJ2-6|NA
TGTGCCAGCAGCGTAGCAGGGTCCGGGGCCAACGTCCTGACTTTC
CASSVAGSGANVLTF
>TRBV6-1|NA|TRBJ1-4|TRBD1
TGTGCCAGCAGTGCCGGGACAGGGAATGAAAAACTGTTTTTT
CASSAGTGNEKLFF